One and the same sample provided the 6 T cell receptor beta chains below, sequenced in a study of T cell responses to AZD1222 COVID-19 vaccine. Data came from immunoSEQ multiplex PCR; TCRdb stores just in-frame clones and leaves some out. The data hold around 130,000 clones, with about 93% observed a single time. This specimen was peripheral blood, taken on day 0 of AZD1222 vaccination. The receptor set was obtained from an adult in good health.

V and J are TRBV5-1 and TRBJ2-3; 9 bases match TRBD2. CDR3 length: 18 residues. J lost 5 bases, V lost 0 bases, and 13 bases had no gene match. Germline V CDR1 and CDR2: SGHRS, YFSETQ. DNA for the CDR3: TGCGCCAGCAGCTTGGGAGCGGGGGGAGCTATGGGTGGAGATACGCAGTATTTT. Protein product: CASSLGAGGAMGGDTQYF.

CDR3 bases: TGTGCCAGCAGCGTTTTGGAGGACACTGAAGCTTTCTTT. Amino acid sequence: CASSVLEDTEAFF. V usage is TRBV9 and J usage is TRBJ1-1; unclear D gene. V lost 2 bases and J 3 bases, leaving 8 bases between the germline ends. Germline V gene lookup returns CDR1 SGDLS and CDR2 YYNGEE. CDR3 length equals 13 residues.

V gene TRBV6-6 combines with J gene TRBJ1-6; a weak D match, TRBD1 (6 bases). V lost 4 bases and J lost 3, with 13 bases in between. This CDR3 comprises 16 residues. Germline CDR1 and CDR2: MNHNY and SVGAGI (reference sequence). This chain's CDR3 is CASSFEDSHYNSPLHF. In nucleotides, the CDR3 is TGTGCCAGCAGTTTCGAGGACAGTCACTATAATTCACCCCTCCACTTT.

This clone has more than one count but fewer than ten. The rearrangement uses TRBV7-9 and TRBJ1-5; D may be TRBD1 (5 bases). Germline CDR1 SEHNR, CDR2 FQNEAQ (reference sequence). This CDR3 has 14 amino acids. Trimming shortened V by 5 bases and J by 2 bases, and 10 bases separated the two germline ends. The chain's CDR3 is CASSPVGGNQPQHF. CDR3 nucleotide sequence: TGTGCCAGCAGCCCAGTGGGGGGCAATCAGCCCCAGCATTTT.

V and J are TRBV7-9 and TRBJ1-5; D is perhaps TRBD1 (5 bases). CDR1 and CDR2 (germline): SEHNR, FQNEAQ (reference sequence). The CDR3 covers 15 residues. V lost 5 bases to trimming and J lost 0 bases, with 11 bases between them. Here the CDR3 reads CASSARDGSNQPQHF. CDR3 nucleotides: TGTGCCAGCAGCGCACGGGACGGTAGCAATCAGCCCCAGCATTTT. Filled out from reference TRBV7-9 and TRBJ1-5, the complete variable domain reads DTGVSQNPRHKITKRGQNVTFRCDPISEHNRLYWYRQTLGQGPEFLTYFQNEAQLEKSRLLSDRFSAERPKGSFSTLEIQRTEQGDSAMYLCASSARDGSNQPQHFGDGTRLSIL.

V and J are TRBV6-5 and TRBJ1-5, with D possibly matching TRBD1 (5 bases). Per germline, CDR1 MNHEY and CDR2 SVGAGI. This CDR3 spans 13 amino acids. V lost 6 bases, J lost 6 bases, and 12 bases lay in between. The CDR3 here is CASRAAGGQPQHF. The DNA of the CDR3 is TGTGCCAGCAGGGCAGCGGGGGGTCAGCCCCAGCATTTT.